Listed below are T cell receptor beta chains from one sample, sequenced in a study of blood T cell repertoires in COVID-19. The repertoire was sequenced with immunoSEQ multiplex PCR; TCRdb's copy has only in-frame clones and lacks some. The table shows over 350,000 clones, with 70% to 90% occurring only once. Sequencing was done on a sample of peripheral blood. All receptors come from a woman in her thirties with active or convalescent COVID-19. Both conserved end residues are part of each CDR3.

CASSDSSGGADTQYF TRBJ2-3 TRBV6-4 15
CASSPQWKPGDTQYF TRBJ2-3 TRBV5-8 15
CASSLPTEMNTEAFF TRBJ1-1 TRBV7-9 15
CASSQENLGHTEAFF TRBJ1-1 TRBV4-1 15
CASSLSGGMDTGELFF TRBJ2-2 TRBV7-8 16
CASLSQGGANVLTF TRBJ2-6 TRBV19 14
CASSVEAGGPYEQYF TRBJ2-7 TRBV9 15
CSVEIENSYEQYF TRBJ2-7 TRBV29-1 13
CASSPRQGIYEQYF TRBJ2-7 TRBV11-3 14
CASSFPGLAGLSNTGELFF TRBJ2-2 TRBV7-7 19
CASKADREQETQYF TRBJ2-5 TRBV7-8 14
CAIRPENTEAFF TRBJ1-1 TRBV10-3 12
CASTPPPELNTEAFF TRBJ1-1 TRBV6-5 15
CASSVPLAGGPYEQYF TRBJ2-7 TRBV19 16
CSASRVGRGTAEGYTF TRBJ1-2 TRBV20-1 16
CASRTGLAAFF TRBJ1-1 TRBV2 11
CASSIDLTGGAYNYGYTF TRBJ1-2 TRBV19 18
CASSLQGSLEAFF TRBJ1-1 TRBV4-1 13
CASSLIQDGTQYF TRBJ2-5 TRBV5-8 13
CASGQGTDTQYF TRBJ2-3 TRBV6-5 12
CASRASVSNGYTF TRBJ1-2 TRBV12-3/TRBV12-4 13
CASSYGGPSSYEQYF TRBJ2-7 TRBV3-1/TRBV3-2 15
CASSPTVTSSYNSPLHF TRBJ1-6 TRBV18 17
CASSLASSGIYNEQFF TRBJ2-1 TRBV7-9 16
CASSPTGTSGGYEQYF TRBJ2-7 TRBV6-6 16
CASSLKSGKGTYGYTF TRBJ1-2 TRBV5-8 16
CASSGLSGNIQYF TRBJ2-4 TRBV12-3/TRBV12-4 13
CSVEDRQGAYNYGYTF TRBJ1-2 TRBV29-1 16
CASSFYAGGNTGELFF TRBJ2-2 TRBV5-1 16
CASSQAEGEHGYTF TRBJ1-2 TRBV4-1 14
CASRPGMDYGYTF TRBJ1-2 TRBV12-3/TRBV12-4 13
CASSLARQGKSQPQHF TRBJ1-5 TRBV7-9 16
CASSPTASYEQYF TRBJ2-7 TRBV7-9 13
CASSEGLAGRGNEQFF TRBJ2-1 TRBV13 16
CASSEGGRGNTIYF TRBJ1-3 TRBV6-1 14
CSVDTGSNTEAFF TRBJ1-1 TRBV29-1 13
CASSPQGGTQAFF TRBJ1-1 TRBV9 13